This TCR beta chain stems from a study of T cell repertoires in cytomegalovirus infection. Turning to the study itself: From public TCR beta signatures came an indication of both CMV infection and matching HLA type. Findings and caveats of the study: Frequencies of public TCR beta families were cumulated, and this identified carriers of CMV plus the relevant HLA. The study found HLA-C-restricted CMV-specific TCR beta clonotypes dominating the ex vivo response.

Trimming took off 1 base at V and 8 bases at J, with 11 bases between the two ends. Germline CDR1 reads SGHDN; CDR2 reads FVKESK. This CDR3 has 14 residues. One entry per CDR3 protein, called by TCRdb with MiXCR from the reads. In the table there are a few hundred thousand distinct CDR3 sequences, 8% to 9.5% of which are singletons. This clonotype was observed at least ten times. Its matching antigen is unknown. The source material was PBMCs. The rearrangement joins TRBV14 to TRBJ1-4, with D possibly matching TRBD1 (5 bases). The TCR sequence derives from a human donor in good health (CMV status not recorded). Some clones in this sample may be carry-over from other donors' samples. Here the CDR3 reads CASSQVGLGEKLFF. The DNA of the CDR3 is TGTGCCAGCAGCCAAGTGGGGCTCGGGGAAAAACTGTTTTTT.